What follows are 32 T cell receptor beta chains derived from one specimen sequenced in a study of blood T cell repertoires in COVID-19. The protocol was immunoSEQ multiplex PCR, while the TCRdb copy is restricted to in-frame clones and leaves out a portion. Among 180,000 or so clones listed, about 75% were seen once. What was sequenced was peripheral blood. The receptors shown here come from a woman in her forties or fifties with active or convalescent COVID-19.

This clone has only one observation. In nucleotides, the CDR3 is TGTGCCAGCAGTGAAGCTGAGGGGGCGGTTGATGGCTACACCTTC. It is translated as CASSEAEGAVDGYTF. The rearrangement joins TRBV6-1 to TRBJ1-2; 7 nucleotides agree with TRBD1. Trimming removed 0 bases from V and 6 bases from J; junction bases left unmatched: 7. Germline CDR1 is MNHNS and CDR2 is SASEGT. The CDR3 spans 15 residues.

The table lists this clone with a few counts. CDR3 nucleotides: TGTGCCAGCAGTTTCGGAGGGGGCGTCGGTGAAAAACTGTTTTTT. Translating gives CASSFGGGVGEKLFF. V is TRBV28 and J is TRBJ1-4; TRBD1 agrees at 7 bases. From germline, CDR1 is MDHEN and CDR2 SYDVKM. Trimming took 3 bases from V and 7 from J; bases not matched to a gene: 8. CDR3 size: 15 residues. Looking up the rest from reference TRBV28 and TRBJ1-4 gives the full variable domain: DVKVTQSSRYLVKRTGEKVFLECVQDMDHENMFWYRQDPGLGLRLIYFSYDVKMKEKGDIPEGYSVSREKKERFSLILESASTNQTSMYLCASSFGGGVGEKLFFGSGTQLSVL.

The chain uses TRBV30 and TRBJ2-5, with D hard to call. Trimming shortened V by 0 bases and J by 1 base, and 6 bases separated the two germline ends. The CDR3 covers 13 residues. CDR1 is GTSNPN and CDR2 is SVGIG in the germline V gene (reference sequence). CDR3 region: CAWSVRGQETQYF. CDR3 nucleotides: TGTGCCTGGAGTGTACGAGGCCAAGAGACCCAGTACTTC. The full variable domain, in which reference TRBV30 and TRBJ2-5 provide the parts outside the CDR3, is SQTIHQWPATLVQPVGSPLSLECTVEGTSNPNLYWYRQAAGRGLQLLFYSVGIGQISSEVPQNLSASRPQDRQFILSSKKLLLSDSGFYLCAWSVRGQETQYFGPGTRLLVL.

The table lists this clone with many counts. The chain has TRBV6-6 and TRBJ2-3, with TRBD2 identical over 7 bases. Germline CDR1 is MNHNY and CDR2 is SVGAGI (reference sequence). The trim removed 2 bases at V and 2 bases at J, leaving 4 bases unmatched. This CDR3 has 15 amino acids. The CDR3 bases are TGTGCCAGCAGTTACGGCCGGGGGGTCACAGATACGCAGTATTTT. Its protein is CASSYGRGVTDTQYF.

The J gene is TRBJ2-1, the V gene TRBV12-3 or TRBV12-4; 7 bases align to TRBD1. V trimming: 6 bases; J trimming: 6 bases; junction bases outside the gene matches: 5. The CDR3 runs to 13 residues. The CDR3 bases are TGTGCCAGCAGAGACAGGGAGCCCAATGAGCAGTTCTTC. As protein: CASRDREPNEQFF.

The J gene is TRBJ2-3, the V gene TRBV28, with TRBD2 matching over 16 bases. J gave up 4 bases and V 3 bases, and 7 bases lay outside the gene matches. This CDR3 is built from 18 residues. The germline CDR1 and CDR2 sequences are MDHEN and SYDVKM. CDR3 in DNA: TGTGCCAGCAGTTTGGGACTAGCGGGAGGGCCTTTGGCAGATACGCAGTATTTT. Its translation: CASSLGLAGGPLADTQYF.

The chain recombines TRBV14 with TRBJ2-1; the D gene is possibly TRBD1 (5 bases). The CDR3 is 17 amino acids. Germline V gives CDR1 SGHDN, CDR2 FVKESK. Trimming took off 0 bases at V and 5 bases at J, with 17 bases between the two ends. The CDR3 region has the DNA TGTGCCAGCAGCCAAGATTGGGGCTACCCCGTGGACAATGAGCAGTTCTTC. It is translated as CASSQDWGYPVDNEQFF.

This clone was seen only a few times. The chain is built from TRBV4-3 and TRBJ2-3, with 13 bases lining up with TRBD2. CDR3 size: 18 residues. J was trimmed by 6 bases and V by 2 bases; bases with no gene match: 11. Germline loops: CDR1 LGHNA, CDR2 YSLEER. The CDR3 coding sequence is TGCGCCAGCAGCCAAAAAGCCGAGGGACTAGCGGGGACGGATACGCAGTATTTT. Amino acids: CASSQKAEGLAGTDTQYF.

V is TRBV7-6 and J is TRBJ2-7; maybe TRBD1 (6 bases). CDR3 length: 14 amino acids. In germline, CDR1 is SGHVS, CDR2 FNYEAQ. The V and J ends lost 6 bases and 2 bases respectively, with 14 bases between them. The CDR3 is CASSHGQSTYEQYF. DNA of the CDR3: TGTGCCAGCAGTCACGGACAGTCAACCTACGAGCAGTACTTC.

The table lists this clone with a count of one. The chain has TRBV5-1 and TRBJ2-1; 11 nucleotides line up with TRBD2. CDR1 SGHRS and CDR2 YFSETQ come from the germline V gene. The CDR3 extends over 15 amino acids. V shed 0 bases, J shed 12 bases, and the junction held 8 bases outside the gene matches. The CDR3, as DNA: TGCGCCAGCAGCTTGGCCGGACTAGCGGGTACGGGGCAGTTCTTC. It is translated as CASSLAGLAGTGQFF.

CDR3 nucleotides: TGTGCCAGCAGCTTTGACAGGGGAGGATACTACGAGCAGTACTTC. This translates into CASSFDRGGYYEQYF. The chain combines TRBV11-2 with TRBJ2-7; TRBD1 agrees at 8 bases. The J segment lost 3 bases and the V segment lost 3 bases, leaving 7 bases of the junction unmatched. CDR1 and CDR2 (germline): SGHAT, FQNNGV. The CDR3 contains 15 residues.

J is TRBJ2-3 and V is TRBV4-1; 7 nucleotides line up with TRBD2. Germline assignment: CDR1 MGHRA and CDR2 YSYEKL. This CDR3 spans 15 amino acids. V was pared by 1 base and J by 3 bases, with 4 bases of the junction left unmatched. CDR3 DNA: TGCGCCAGCAGCCAAGGGTGGGGGGGGACAGATACGCAGTATTTT. This encodes CASSQGWGGTDTQYF.

V is TRBV15 and J is TRBJ2-2; 9 nucleotides line up with TRBD2. The CDR3 extends over 15 amino acids. The J segment lost 8 bases and the V segment lost 5 bases, leaving 9 bases of the junction unmatched. CDR1 is LNHNV and CDR2 is YYDKDF in the germline V gene (reference sequence). Here the CDR3 reads CATSHGSSGEGELFF. The CDR3 region has the DNA TGTGCCACCAGCCATGGATCTAGCGGGGAGGGGGAGCTGTTTTTT.

The V call is TRBV4-2, the J call TRBJ1-2; no clear D. The V and J ends lost 0 bases and 5 bases respectively, with 16 bases between them. The CDR3 is 16 residues long. Germline assignment: CDR1 LGHNA and CDR2 YNFKEQ. This chain's CDR3 is CASSQEYSGRWYGYTF. DNA of the CDR3: TGTGCCAGCAGCCAAGAATACAGTGGTCGGTGGTATGGCTACACCTTC.

The table lists this clone with a count of one. The chain employs TRBV30 and TRBJ2-7; the D is unclear. The CDR3 consists of 13 residues. Germline assignment: CDR1 GTSNPN and CDR2 SVGIG (reference sequence). V lost 4 bases and J lost 1, with 11 bases in between. The CDR3 loop is CAWMSAPSYEQYF. As DNA, the CDR3 is TGTGCCTGGATGTCAGCGCCGTCCTACGAGCAGTACTTC.

The rearrangement uses TRBV4-2 and TRBJ1-5, with TRBD1 as a possible D gene (5 bases). V was cut by 0 bases and J by 6 bases, with 9 bases left in between. Germline CDR1 LGHNA, CDR2 YNFKEQ. The CDR3 has 14 amino acids. The CDR3 loop is CASSQDQGVQPQHF. In nucleotides, the CDR3 is TGTGCCAGCAGCCAAGATCAAGGGGTTCAGCCCCAGCATTTT.

V gene TRBV5-1 combines with J gene TRBJ1-6, with TRBD1 matching 7 bases. The J segment lost 2 bases and the V segment lost 4 bases, leaving 9 bases of the junction unmatched. This CDR3 has 17 residues. Germline V gene sequence: CDR1 SGHRS, CDR2 YFSETQ. The CDR3 protein is CASSPFQGVTYNSPLHF. The CDR3 DNA sequence: TGCGCCAGCAGCCCATTCCAGGGGGTAACCTATAATTCACCCCTCCACTTT.

V and J are TRBV7-2 and TRBJ2-7, with 8 positions matching TRBD2. CDR1 is SGHTA, CDR2 FQGNSA, per germline. After removal of 5 bases from V and 7 bases from J, the junction contained 16 bases not matched to a gene. The CDR3 totals 16 residues. The CDR3 loop reads CASSLGSGGATIEQYF. The CDR3 DNA is TGTGCCAGCAGCCTCGGTTCGGGGGGGGCGACTATAGAGCAGTACTTC. Complete variable domain (other parts from reference TRBV7-2 and TRBJ2-7): GAGVSQSPSNKVTEKGKDVELRCDPISGHTALYWYRQSLGQGLEFLIYFQGNSAPDKSGLPSDRFSAERTGGSVSTLTIQRTQQEDSAVYLCASSLGSGGATIEQYFGPGTRLTVT.

This chain joins TRBV11-3 and TRBJ2-7; D may be TRBD1 (5 bases). Germline-derived CDR1 and CDR2 are SGHNT and YENEEA. The CDR3 has 16 residues. V dropped 1 base and J dropped 0 bases, with 13 bases sitting between them. The CDR3 DNA follows: TGTGCCAGCAGCTTAGCTCATGGGGCTAGCTCCTACGAGCAGTACTTC. This codes for CASSLAHGASSYEQYF.

The DNA for the CDR3 is TGTGCCACCAGCAGAGAGCGACGGGGTATGGCTAATGAAAAACTGTTTTTT. It yields the protein CATSRERRGMANEKLFF. The chain joins TRBV15 to TRBJ1-4, with D unresolved. The CDR3 has 17 residues. Trimming removed 0 bases at V and 3 bases at J, with 14 bases between. Germline V gene lookup returns CDR1 LNHNV and CDR2 YYDKDF (reference sequence).

The rearrangement uses TRBV3-1 (or the pseudogene TRBV3-2) and TRBJ2-1; 16 positions agree with TRBD2. There are 18 residues in the CDR3. Per germline, CDR1 LGHDT and CDR2 YNNKEL (reference sequence). V shed 3 bases, J shed 6 bases, and the junction held 8 bases outside the gene matches. The CDR3 reads CASSHDPGLAGGGNEQFF. Here the CDR3 DNA reads TGTGCCAGCAGCCATGACCCGGGACTAGCGGGGGGGGGCAATGAGCAGTTCTTC.

The genes are TRBV25-1 and TRBJ2-1; TRBD2 aligns across 13 bases. The V and J ends lost 2 bases and 8 bases, in that order; junction bases with no gene match: 3. Germline V CDR1 and CDR2: MGHDK, SYGVNS. The CDR3 has 15 residues. CDR3 amino acids: CASSESGLAGDEQFF. In DNA form, the CDR3 reads TGTGCCAGCAGTGAAAGTGGACTAGCGGGAGATGAGCAGTTCTTC.

This clone was picked up a small number of times. The rearrangement links TRBV30 to TRBJ2-2, with 9 bases fitting TRBD1. There are 15 residues in the CDR3. The trim removed 3 bases at V and 7 bases at J, leaving 9 bases unmatched. Germline V gene data show CDR1 as GTSNPN and CDR2 as SVGIG (reference sequence). The CDR3 sequence: CAWRGTGIRNGELFF. The DNA for the CDR3 is TGTGCCTGGAGGGGGACAGGGATTCGTAACGGGGAGCTGTTTTTT.

This chain joins TRBV5-1 and TRBJ2-5, with a tentative D call TRBD2 (6 bases). Trimming took 2 bases from V and 4 from J, leaving 12 bases between them. This CDR3 is built from 14 residues. CDR1 SGHRS and CDR2 YFSETQ come from the germline V gene. The CDR3 nucleotides are TGCGCCAGCAGCTTCAGGGTGGGGGGAGAGACCCAGTACTTC. This codes for CASSFRVGGETQYF.

The chain combines TRBV15 with TRBJ1-1, with D uncertain. Trimming took 0 bases from V and 10 from J, leaving 15 bases between them. Germline CDR1 and CDR2: LNHNV and YYDKDF (reference sequence). This CDR3 spans 14 amino acids. CDR3 DNA: TGTGCCACCAGCAGAGAGTCGGGTAGGCTGCGAGCTTTCTTT. Its protein product is CATSRESGRLRAFF.

The CDR3 coding sequence is TGTGCCAGCGGAGGTAGCGGGAGTGGGGGATACAATGAGCAGTTCTTC. Translation: CASGGSGSGGYNEQFF. V usage is TRBV9 and J usage is TRBJ2-1; 9 bases map to TRBD2. The CDR3 extends over 16 amino acids. V lost 7 bases, J lost 4 bases, and 12 bases stayed unmatched. The germline CDR1 and CDR2 sequences are SGDLS and YYNGEE.

The chain employs TRBV6-2 or TRBV6-3 and TRBJ1-2, with 7 bases aligning to TRBD1. The CDR3 length is 18 residues. Per germline, CDR1 MNHEY and CDR2 SVGEGT. With V trimmed by 2 bases and J by 4 bases, 16 bases remained unmatched. Here the CDR3 DNA reads TGTGCCAGCAGTTACGAGGAGGGGGCGACCCCTAACCGCTATGGCTACACCTTC. This encodes CASSYEEGATPNRYGYTF.

V and J are TRBV7-2 and TRBJ1-6; the D is unclear. Germline CDR1 and CDR2: SGHTA and FQGNSA. The CDR3 has 17 amino acids. Trimming shortened V by 0 bases and J by 4 bases, and 13 bases separated the two germline ends. The CDR3 DNA reads TGTGCCAGCAGCTTAGCGCCGGGTCCTATGTATAATTCACCCCTCCACTTT. Encoded protein: CASSLAPGPMYNSPLHF.

This clone was recorded once. The J gene is TRBJ2-7, the V gene TRBV6-2 or TRBV6-3; D might be TRBD2 (6 bases). V lost 3 bases and J 2 bases, leaving 11 bases between the germline ends. The CDR3 extends over 14 amino acids. Per the germline V gene, CDR1 is MNHEY and CDR2 is SVGEGT. The CDR3 protein is CASSYWEVAYEQYF. The CDR3 nucleotides read TGTGCCAGCAGTTATTGGGAGGTCGCCTACGAGCAGTACTTC.

J is TRBJ2-7 and V is TRBV4-2; 10 bases are shared with TRBD1. CDR1 is LGHNA and CDR2 is YNFKEQ in the germline V gene. Trimming removed 0 bases from V and 7 bases from J; junction bases left unmatched: 6. This CDR3 contains 15 residues. CDR3 nucleotide sequence: TGTGCCAGCAGCCAAGATCCGACAGGGGGCGGTGAGCAGTACTTC. Protein sequence: CASSQDPTGGGEQYF.

The chain couples TRBV28 to TRBJ1-2; 12 nucleotides match TRBD1. The CDR3 has 15 amino acids. Unmatched junction bases numbered 5, after V lost 5 bases and J lost 4 bases. Germline loops: CDR1 MDHEN, CDR2 SYDVKM. The CDR3 sequence: CASSEGTGGRYGYTF. DNA of the CDR3: TGTGCCAGCAGTGAAGGGACAGGGGGCCGCTATGGCTACACCTTC.

The rearrangement joins TRBV9 to TRBJ2-7; 10 nucleotides match TRBD2. CDR1 is SGDLS and CDR2 is YYNGEE in the germline V gene. V lost 3 bases and J lost 4; bases outside the gene matches: 7. The CDR3 consists of 15 residues. CDR3 DNA: TGTGCCAGCAGCGCCGGCGGGACTAGCGAATACGAGCAGTACTTC. This encodes CASSAGGTSEYEQYF.